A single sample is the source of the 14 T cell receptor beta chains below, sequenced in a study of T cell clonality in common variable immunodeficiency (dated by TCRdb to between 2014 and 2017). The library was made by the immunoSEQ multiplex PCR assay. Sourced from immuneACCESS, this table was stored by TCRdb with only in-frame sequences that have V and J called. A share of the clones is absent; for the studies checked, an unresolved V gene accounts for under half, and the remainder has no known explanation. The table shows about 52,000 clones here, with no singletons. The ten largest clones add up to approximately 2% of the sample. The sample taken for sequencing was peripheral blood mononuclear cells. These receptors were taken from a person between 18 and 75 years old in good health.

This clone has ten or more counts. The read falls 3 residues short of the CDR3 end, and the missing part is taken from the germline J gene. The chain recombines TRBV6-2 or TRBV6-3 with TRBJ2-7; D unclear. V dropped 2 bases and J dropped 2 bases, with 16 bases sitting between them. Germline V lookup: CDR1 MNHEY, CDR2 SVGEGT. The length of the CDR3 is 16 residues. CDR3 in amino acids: CASSYAPSPYPYEQYF. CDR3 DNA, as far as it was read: TGTGCCAGCAGTTACGCGCCAAGCCCTTACCCCTACGAG.

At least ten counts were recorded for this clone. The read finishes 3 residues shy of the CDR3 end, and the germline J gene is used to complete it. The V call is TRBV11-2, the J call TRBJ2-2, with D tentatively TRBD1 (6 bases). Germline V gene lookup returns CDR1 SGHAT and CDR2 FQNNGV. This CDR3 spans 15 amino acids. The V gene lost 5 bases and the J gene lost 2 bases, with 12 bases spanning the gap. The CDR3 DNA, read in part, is TGTGCCAGCAGCCCATGGACAGAAAACACCGGGGAG. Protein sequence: CASSPWTENTGE. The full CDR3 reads CASSPWTENTGELFF. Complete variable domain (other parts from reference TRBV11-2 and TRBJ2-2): EAGVAQSPRYKIIEKRQSVAFWCNPISGHATLYWYQQILGQGPKLLIQFQNNGVVDDSQLPKDRFSAERLKGVDSTLKIQPAKLEDSAVYLCASSPWTENTGELFFGEGSRLTVL.

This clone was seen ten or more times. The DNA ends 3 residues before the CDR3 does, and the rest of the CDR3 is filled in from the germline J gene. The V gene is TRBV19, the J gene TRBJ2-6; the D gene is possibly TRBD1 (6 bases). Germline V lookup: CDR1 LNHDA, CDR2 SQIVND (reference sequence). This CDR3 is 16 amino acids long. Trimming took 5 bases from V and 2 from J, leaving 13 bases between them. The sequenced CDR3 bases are TGTGCCAGTAGTGTCCAGGGGCGGACTGGGGCCAACGTC. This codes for CASSVQGRTGANV. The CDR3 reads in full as CASSVQGRTGANVLTF.

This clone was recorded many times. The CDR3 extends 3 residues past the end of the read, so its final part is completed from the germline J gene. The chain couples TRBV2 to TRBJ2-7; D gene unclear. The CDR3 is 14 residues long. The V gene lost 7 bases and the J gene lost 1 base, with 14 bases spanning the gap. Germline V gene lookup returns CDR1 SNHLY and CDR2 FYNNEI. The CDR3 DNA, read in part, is TGTGCCAGCACGGTCGGCGGATGGTCCTACGAG. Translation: CASTVGGWSYE. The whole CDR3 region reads CASTVGGWSYEQYF.

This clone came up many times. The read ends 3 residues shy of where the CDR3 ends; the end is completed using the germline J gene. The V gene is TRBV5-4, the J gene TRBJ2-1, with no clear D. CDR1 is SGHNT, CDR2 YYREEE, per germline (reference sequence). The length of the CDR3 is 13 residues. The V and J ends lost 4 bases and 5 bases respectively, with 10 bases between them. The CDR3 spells CASSPPRDNEQFF. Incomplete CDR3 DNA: TGTGCCAGCAGCCCCCCCAGAGACAATGAG.

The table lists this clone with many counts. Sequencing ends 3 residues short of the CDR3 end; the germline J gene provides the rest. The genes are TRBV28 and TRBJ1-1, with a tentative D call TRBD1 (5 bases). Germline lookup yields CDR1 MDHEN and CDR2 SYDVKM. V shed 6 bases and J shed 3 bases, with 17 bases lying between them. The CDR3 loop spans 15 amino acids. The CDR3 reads CASRRGRFRDTEAFF. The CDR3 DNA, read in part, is TGTGCCAGCAGGAGGGGCAGATTTCGGGACACTGAA.

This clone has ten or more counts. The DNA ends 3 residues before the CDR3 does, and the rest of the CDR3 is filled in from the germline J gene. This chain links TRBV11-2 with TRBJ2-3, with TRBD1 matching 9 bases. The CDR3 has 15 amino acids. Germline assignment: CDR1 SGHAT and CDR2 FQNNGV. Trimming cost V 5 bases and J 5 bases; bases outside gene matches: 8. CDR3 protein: CASSPDRGLGDTQYF. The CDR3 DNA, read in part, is TGTGCCAGCAGCCCGGACAGGGGCTTAGGAGATACG.

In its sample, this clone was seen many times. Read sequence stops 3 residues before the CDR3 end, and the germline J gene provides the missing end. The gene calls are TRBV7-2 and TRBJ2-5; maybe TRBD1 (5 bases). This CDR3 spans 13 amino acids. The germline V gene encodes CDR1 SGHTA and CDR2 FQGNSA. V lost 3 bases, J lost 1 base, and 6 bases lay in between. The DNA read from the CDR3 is TGTGCCAGCAGCTTCGACAGCCAAGAGACC. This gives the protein CASSFDSQET. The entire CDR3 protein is CASSFDSQETQYF.

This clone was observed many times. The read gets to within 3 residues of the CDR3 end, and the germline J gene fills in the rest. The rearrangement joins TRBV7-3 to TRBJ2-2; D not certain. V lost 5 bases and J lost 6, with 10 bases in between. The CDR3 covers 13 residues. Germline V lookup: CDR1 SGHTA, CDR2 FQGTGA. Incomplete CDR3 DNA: TGTGCCAGCAGCCCCCAGTCCGCCGGGGAG. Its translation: CASSPQSAGE. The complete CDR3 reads CASSPQSAGELFF.

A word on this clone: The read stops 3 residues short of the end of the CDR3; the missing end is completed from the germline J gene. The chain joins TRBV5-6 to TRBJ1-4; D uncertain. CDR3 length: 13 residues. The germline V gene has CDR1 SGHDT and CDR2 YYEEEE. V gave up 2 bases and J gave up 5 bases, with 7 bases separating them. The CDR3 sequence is CASSLAANEKLFF. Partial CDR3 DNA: TGTGCCAGCAGCTTAGCTGCGAATGAAAAA.

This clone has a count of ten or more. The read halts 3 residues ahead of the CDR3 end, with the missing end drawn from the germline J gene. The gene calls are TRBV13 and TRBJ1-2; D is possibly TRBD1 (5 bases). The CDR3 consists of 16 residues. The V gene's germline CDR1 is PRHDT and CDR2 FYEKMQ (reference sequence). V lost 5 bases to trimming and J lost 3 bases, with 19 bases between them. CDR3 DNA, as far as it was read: TGTGCCAGCAGCCCCACTCGAAGCAGGGCTCACTATGGC. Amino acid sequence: CASSPTRSRAHYG. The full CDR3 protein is CASSPTRSRAHYGYTF.

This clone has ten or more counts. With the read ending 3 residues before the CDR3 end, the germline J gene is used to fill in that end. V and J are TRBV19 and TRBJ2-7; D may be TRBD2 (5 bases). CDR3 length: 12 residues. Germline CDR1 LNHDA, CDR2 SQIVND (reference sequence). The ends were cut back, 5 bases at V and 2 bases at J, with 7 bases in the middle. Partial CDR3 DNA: TGTGCCAGTAGTCGGGGTACCTACGAG. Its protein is CASSRGTYE. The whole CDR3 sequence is CASSRGTYEQYF.

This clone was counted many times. CDR3 amino acids: CASSTGRGKTQYF. CDR3 DNA (partial): TGTGCCAGTAGTACCGGGAGGGGCAAGACC. The gene calls are TRBV19 and TRBJ2-5; 8 bases align to TRBD2. The CDR3 is cut off 3 residues early in the read; its end comes from the germline J gene. The CDR3 length is 13 residues. Germline lookup yields CDR1 LNHDA and CDR2 SQIVND (reference sequence). After removal of 4 bases from V and 6 bases from J, the junction contained 4 bases not matched to a gene.

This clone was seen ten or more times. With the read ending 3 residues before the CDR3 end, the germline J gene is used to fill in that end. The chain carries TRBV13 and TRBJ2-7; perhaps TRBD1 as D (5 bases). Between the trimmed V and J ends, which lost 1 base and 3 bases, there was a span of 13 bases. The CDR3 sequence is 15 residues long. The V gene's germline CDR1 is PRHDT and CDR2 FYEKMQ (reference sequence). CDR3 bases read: TGTGCCAGCAGCTTAGTCAGGGTATCTGGCTACGAG. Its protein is CASSLVRVSGYE. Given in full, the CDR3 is CASSLVRVSGYEQYF.